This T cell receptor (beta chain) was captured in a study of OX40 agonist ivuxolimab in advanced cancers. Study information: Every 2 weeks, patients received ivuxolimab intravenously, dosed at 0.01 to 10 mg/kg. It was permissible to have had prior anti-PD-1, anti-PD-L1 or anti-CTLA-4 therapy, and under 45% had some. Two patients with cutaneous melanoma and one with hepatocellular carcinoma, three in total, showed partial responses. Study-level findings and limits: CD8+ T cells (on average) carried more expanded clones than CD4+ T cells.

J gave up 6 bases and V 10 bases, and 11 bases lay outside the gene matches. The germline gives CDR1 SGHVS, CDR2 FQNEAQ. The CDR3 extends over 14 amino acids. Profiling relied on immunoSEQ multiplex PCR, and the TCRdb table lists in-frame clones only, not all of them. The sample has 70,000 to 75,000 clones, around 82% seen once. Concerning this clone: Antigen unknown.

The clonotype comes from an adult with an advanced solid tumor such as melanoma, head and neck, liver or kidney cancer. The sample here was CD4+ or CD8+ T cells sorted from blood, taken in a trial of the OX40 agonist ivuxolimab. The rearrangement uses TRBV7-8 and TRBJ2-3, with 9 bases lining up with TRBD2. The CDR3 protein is CATVGGGAKDTQYF. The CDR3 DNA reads TGTGCCACGGTAGGCGGGGGGGCAAAGGATACGCAGTATTTT.